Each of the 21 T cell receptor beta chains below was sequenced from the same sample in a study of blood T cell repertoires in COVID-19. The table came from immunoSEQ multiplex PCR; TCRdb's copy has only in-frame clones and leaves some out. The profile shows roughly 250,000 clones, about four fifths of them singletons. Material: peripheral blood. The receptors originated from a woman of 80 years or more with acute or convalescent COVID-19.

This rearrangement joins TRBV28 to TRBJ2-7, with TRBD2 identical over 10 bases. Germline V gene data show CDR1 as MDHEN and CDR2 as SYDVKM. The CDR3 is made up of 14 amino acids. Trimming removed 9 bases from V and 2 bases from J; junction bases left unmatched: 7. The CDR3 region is CASITSGTTYEQYF. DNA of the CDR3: TGTGCCAGTATTACTAGCGGGACTACCTACGAGCAGTACTTC.

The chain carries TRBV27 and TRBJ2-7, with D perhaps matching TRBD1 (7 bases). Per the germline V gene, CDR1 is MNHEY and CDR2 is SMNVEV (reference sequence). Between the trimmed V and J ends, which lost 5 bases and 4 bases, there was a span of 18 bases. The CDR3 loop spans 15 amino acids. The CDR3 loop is CASSPRRGLPYEQYF. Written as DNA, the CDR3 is TGTGCCAGCAGTCCCCGGAGGGGGCTCCCATACGAGCAGTACTTC.

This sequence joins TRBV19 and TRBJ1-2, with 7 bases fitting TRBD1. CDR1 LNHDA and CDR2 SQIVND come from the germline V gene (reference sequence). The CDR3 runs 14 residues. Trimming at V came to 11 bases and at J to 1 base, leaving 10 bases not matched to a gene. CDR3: CAVHSGQRNYGYTF. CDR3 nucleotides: TGTGCCGTGCACTCGGGACAGCGTAACTATGGCTACACCTTC.

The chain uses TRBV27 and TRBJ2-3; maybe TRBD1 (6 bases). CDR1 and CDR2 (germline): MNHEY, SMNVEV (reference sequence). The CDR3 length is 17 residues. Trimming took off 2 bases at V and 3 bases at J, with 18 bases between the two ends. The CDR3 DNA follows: TGTGCCAGCAGTTTAGGGGGATGGGGGCTGCGTACAGATACGCAGTATTTT. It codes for CASSLGGWGLRTDTQYF.

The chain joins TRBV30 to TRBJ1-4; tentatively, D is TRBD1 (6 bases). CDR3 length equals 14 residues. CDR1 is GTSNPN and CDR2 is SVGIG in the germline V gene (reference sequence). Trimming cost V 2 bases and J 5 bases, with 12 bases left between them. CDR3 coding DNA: TGTGCCTGGAGTAAGGACAGTAAGAATGAAAAACTGTTTTTT. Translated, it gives CAWSKDSKNEKLFF.

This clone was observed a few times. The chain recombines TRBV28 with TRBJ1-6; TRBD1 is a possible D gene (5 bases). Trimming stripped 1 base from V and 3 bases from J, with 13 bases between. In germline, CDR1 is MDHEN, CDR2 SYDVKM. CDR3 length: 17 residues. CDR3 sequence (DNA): TGTGCCAGCAGTTTATACACGGGGGTAAGCTATAATTCACCCCTCCACTTT. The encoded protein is CASSLYTGVSYNSPLHF.

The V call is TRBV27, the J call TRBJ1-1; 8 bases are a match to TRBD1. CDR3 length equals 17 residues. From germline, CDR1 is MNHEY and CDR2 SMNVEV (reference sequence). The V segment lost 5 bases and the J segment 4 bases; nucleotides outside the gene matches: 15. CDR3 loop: CASSPPNSRGQATEAFF. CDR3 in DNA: TGTGCCAGCAGTCCGCCAAACTCCAGGGGGCAGGCCACTGAAGCTTTCTTT.

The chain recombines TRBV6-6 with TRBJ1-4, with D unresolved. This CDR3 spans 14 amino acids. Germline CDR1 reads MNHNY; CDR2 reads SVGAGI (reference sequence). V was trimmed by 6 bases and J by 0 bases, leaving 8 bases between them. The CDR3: CASRPPATNEKLFF. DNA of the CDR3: TGTGCCAGCAGACCCCCGGCAACTAATGAAAAACTGTTTTTT.

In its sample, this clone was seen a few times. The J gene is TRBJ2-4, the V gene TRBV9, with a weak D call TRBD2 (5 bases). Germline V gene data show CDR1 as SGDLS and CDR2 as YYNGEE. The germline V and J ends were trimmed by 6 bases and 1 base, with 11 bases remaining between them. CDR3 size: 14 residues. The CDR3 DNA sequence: TGTGCCAGCACCCCCGGGGTGGCCAAAAACATTCAGTACTTC. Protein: CASTPGVAKNIQYF.

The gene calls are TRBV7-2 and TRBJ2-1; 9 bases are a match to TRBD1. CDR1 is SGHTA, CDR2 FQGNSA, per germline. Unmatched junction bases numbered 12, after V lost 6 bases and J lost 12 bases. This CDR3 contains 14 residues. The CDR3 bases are TGTGCCAGCAGTCAGCGTACAGGGGGCTGGGCGCAGTTCTTC. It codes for CASSQRTGGWAQFF.

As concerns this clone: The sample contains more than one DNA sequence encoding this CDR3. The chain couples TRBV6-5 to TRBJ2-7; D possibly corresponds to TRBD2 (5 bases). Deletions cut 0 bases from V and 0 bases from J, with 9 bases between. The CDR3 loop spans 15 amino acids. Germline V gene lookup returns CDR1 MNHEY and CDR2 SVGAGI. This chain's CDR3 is CASSYSAGSSYEQYF. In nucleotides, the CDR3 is TGTGCCAGCAGTTACTCTGCGGGTTCCTCCTACGAGCAGTACTTC.

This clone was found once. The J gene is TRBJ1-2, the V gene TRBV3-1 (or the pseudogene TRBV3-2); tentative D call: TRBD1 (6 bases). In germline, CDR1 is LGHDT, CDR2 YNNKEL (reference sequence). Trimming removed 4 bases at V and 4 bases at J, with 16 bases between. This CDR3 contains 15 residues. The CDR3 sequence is CASSRSSTGLYGYTF. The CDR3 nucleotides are TGTGCCAGCAGCCGATCCTCGACAGGACTCTATGGCTACACCTTC.

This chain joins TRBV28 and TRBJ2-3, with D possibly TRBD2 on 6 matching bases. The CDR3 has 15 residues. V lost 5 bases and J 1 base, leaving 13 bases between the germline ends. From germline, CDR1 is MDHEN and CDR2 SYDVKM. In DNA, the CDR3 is TGTGCCAGCAGTCCCCTGGGGACTGGCACAGATACGCAGTATTTT. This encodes CASSPLGTGTDTQYF.

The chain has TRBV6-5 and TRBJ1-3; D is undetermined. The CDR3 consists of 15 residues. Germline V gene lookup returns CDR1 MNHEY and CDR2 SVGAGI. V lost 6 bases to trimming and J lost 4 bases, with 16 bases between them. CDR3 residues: CASSRTQEGGNTIYF. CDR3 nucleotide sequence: TGTGCCAGCAGCCGTACTCAGGAGGGCGGAAACACCATATATTTT.

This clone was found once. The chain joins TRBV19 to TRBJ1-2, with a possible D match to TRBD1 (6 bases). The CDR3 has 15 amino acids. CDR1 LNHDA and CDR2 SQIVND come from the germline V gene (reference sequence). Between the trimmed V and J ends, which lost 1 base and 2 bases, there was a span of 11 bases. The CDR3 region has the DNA TGTGCCAGTAGTATAGCTGCAGGGGCGAACTATGGCTACACCTTC. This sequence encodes CASSIAAGANYGYTF.

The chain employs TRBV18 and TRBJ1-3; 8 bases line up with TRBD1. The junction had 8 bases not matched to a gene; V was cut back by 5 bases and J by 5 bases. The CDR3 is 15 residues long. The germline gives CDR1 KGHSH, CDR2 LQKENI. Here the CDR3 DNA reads TGTGCCAGCTCATTCTACGGACAGGGACGAAACACCATATATTTT. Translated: CASSFYGQGRNTIYF.

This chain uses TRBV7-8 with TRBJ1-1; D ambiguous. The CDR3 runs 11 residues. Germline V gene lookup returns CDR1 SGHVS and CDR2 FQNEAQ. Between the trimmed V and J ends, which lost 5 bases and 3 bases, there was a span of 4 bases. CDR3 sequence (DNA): TGTGCCAGCAGCCCTCACACTGAAGCTTTCTTT. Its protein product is CASSPHTEAFF.

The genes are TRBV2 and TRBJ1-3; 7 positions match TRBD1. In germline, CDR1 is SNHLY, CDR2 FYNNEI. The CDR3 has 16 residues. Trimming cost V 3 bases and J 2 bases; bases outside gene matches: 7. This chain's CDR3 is CASSEMTGRAGNTIYF. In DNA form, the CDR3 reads TGTGCCAGCAGTGAGATGACAGGGAGAGCTGGAAACACCATATATTTT. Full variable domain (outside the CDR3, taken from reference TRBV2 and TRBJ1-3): EPEVTQTPSHQVTQMGQEVILRCVPISNHLYFYWYRQILGQKVEFLVSFYNNEISEKSEIFDDQFSVERPDGSNFTLKIRSTKLEDSAMYFCASSEMTGRAGNTIYFGEGSWLTVV.

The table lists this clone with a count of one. The CDR3 nucleotides are TGTGCCAGCAGCCAGGGCTTTCTTAAGAACACTGAAGCTTTCTTT. Protein sequence: CASSQGFLKNTEAFF. The rearrangement joins TRBV5-4 to TRBJ1-1, with D possibly being TRBD1 (5 bases). The CDR3 is made up of 15 amino acids. Germline V CDR1 and CDR2: SGHNT, YYREEE (reference sequence). Trimming took 4 bases from V and 1 from J, leaving 14 bases between them.

This chain's CDR3 is CASSPLPGAINEQFF. Written as DNA, the CDR3 is TGTGCCAGCAGCCCTCTCCCAGGGGCGATAAATGAGCAGTTCTTC. This chain uses TRBV27 with TRBJ2-1; D is perhaps TRBD1 (6 bases). V was cut by 6 bases and J by 7 bases, with 19 bases left in between. Looked up from germline, CDR1 is MNHEY and CDR2 is SMNVEV (reference sequence). The CDR3 has 15 residues.

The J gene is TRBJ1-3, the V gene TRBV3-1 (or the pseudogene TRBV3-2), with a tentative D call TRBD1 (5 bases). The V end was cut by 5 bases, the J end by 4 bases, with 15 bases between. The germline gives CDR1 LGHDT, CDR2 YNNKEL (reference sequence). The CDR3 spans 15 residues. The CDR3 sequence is CASSARGAGGNTIYF. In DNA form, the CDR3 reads TGTGCCAGCAGCGCGCGTGGGGCCGGAGGAAACACCATATATTTT.